Below, 11 T cell receptor beta chains from the same sample are listed, as sequenced in a study of blood T cell repertoires in COVID-19. TCRdb keeps only in-frame clones here, not all; method: immunoSEQ multiplex PCR. Of about 280,000 clones in the sample, roughly 87% were seen once. Sequencing input: peripheral blood. Every receptor here comes from a human donor in a cohort sampled during active COVID-19.

The chain combines TRBV6-5 with TRBJ2-7; no clear D gene. Trimming took 7 bases from V and 0 from J, leaving 13 bases between them. The CDR3 contains 14 residues. Germline values: CDR1 MNHEY, CDR2 SVGAGI. The CDR3 sequence is CASTRDWSSYEQYF. The CDR3 coding sequence is TGTGCCAGCACCCGAGACTGGAGCTCCTACGAGCAGTACTTC.

The V gene is TRBV9, the J gene TRBJ2-7; TRBD2 agrees at 7 bases. The CDR3 runs to 14 residues. Germline trimming cut 4 bases from V and 5 bases from J; bases unmatched to any gene: 9. Germline V gene data show CDR1 as SGDLS and CDR2 as YYNGEE. CDR3 DNA sequence: TGTGCCAGCAGCCGGACTAGTTTCCGGGACGAGCAGTACTTC. This encodes CASSRTSFRDEQYF.

J is TRBJ2-1 and V is TRBV20-1; D not certain. The CDR3 covers 13 residues. Germline CDR1 and CDR2: DFQATT and SNEGSKA (reference sequence). The V end was cut by 3 bases, the J end by 5 bases, with 11 bases between. The CDR3 region has the DNA TGCAGTGCTAGTGACCCTAATAACAATGAGCAGTTCTTC. It codes for CSASDPNNNEQFF.

The sample holds a few counts of this clone. V is TRBV5-4 and J is TRBJ2-4; D is perhaps TRBD2 (6 bases). V lost 3 bases, J lost 0 bases, and 10 bases lay in between. The CDR3 covers 15 residues. Germline CDR1 and CDR2: SGHNT and YYREEE (reference sequence). CDR3 in amino acids: CASSSGGLAKNIQYF. DNA for the CDR3: TGTGCCAGCAGCTCCGGGGGACTAGCCAAAAACATTCAGTACTTC.

Comment on this clone: This CDR3 is also generated by other DNA sequences in the sample. This chain links TRBV14 with TRBJ2-2; D not resolved. The length of the CDR3 is 13 residues. Between the trimmed V and J ends, which lost 0 bases and 5 bases, there was a span of 4 bases. In germline, CDR1 is SGHDN, CDR2 FVKESK. CDR3 sequence (DNA): TGTGCCAGCAGCCAAGATCGGACCGGGGAGCTGTTTTTT. Translated: CASSQDRTGELFF.

J is TRBJ2-1 and V is TRBV5-1; the D gene is possibly TRBD1 (6 bases). The CDR3 loop spans 14 amino acids. Trimming pared 5 bases from V and 4 bases from J, leaving 13 bases between. The germline V gene has CDR1 SGHRS and CDR2 YFSETQ. The CDR3 region has the DNA TGCGCCAGCAGAGGCGGCAGGGGATACAATGAGCAGTTCTTC. Residues: CASRGGRGYNEQFF.

This chain joins TRBV6-2 or TRBV6-3 and TRBJ2-3, with unresolved D. Trimming shortened V by 4 bases and J by 2 bases, and 13 bases separated the two germline ends. In germline, CDR1 is MNHEY, CDR2 SVGEGT. This CDR3 is 15 amino acids long. The CDR3 sequence: CASSSRRGNTDTQYF. DNA for the CDR3: TGTGCCAGCAGTTCTCGTCGAGGAAACACAGATACGCAGTATTTT.

V usage is TRBV19 and J usage is TRBJ1-2, with 8 bases matching TRBD1. The junction had 8 bases not matched to a gene; V was cut back by 7 bases and J by 7 bases. CDR3 length: 13 amino acids. Per the germline V gene, CDR1 is LNHDA and CDR2 is SQIVND (reference sequence). The DNA of the CDR3 is TGTGCCAGTACCCTGGACAGGGCGGGTGGCTACACCTTC. Its protein product is CASTLDRAGGYTF.

This clone was seen once. The J gene is TRBJ1-1, the V gene TRBV27, with D perhaps TRBD1 (5 bases). This CDR3 is built from 14 residues. The V gene lost 4 bases and the J gene lost 3 bases, with 12 bases spanning the gap. Germline V lookup: CDR1 MNHEY, CDR2 SMNVEV (reference sequence). CDR3 sequence reads: CASSSLGGDTEAFF. CDR3 bases: TGTGCCAGCAGTTCCTTGGGGGGGGACACTGAAGCTTTCTTT.

The genes are TRBV7-3 and TRBJ2-1; 14 nucleotides match TRBD2. Germline lookup yields CDR1 SGHTA and CDR2 FQGTGA. The J segment lost 8 bases and the V segment lost 4 bases, leaving 1 base of the junction unmatched. The CDR3 runs to 14 residues. The chain's CDR3 is CASSSGLAGDEQFF. CDR3 sequence (DNA): TGTGCCAGCAGCTCGGGACTAGCGGGAGATGAGCAGTTCTTC.

The chain joins TRBV6-1 to TRBJ1-1; 7 positions match TRBD1. With V trimmed by 3 bases and J by 9 bases, 13 bases remained unmatched. CDR1 is MNHNS, CDR2 SASEGT, per germline. The CDR3 covers 15 residues. The CDR3 here is CASSDPRGPHKQAFF. The CDR3 coding sequence is TGTGCCAGCAGTGACCCAAGGGGGCCACACAAACAAGCTTTCTTT.